These T cell receptor beta chains were read from a single sample in a study of CD8+CD57+ T cells in acquired aplastic anemia. TCRdb independently ran MiXCR on the reads; one entry per CDR3 protein. The sample holds 150,000 or so distinct CDR3 sequences, roughly half seen once. Sequenced sample: sorted CD4+, CD8+, or CD8+CD57+ T cells (not recorded which) from PBMCs. Source of these receptors: a human donor with aplastic anemia. Both conserved end residues are part of each CDR3. The D gene is left open where the match is weak. Size is omitted from some rows. Given values are once, few, many or a class for expanded clones.

j_call d_call clone_size v_call cdr3_aa cdr3_nt
TRBJ1-2 - few TRBV18 CASSPPTGTLGGYTF TGTGCCAGCTCACCACCCACAGGGACATTAGGTGGCTACACCTTC
TRBJ2-7 TRBD1 once TRBV7-2 CASSRDRASEQYF TGTGCCAGCAGCCGGGACAGGGCCAGCGAGCAGTACTTC
TRBJ2-3 - few TRBV9 CASGDTQYF TGTGCCAGCGGGGATACGCAGTATTTT
TRBJ2-5 TRBD1 many TRBV6-1 CASSAPGQGQETQYF TGTGCCAGCAGTGCACCGGGACAGGGACAGGAGACCCAGTACTTC
TRBJ1-4 TRBD1 - TRBV20-1 CSPGQGYEKLFF TGCAGCCCGGGACAGGGGTATGAAAAACTGTTTTTT
TRBJ2-7 TRBD2 many TRBV5-6 CASRGLGSAYEQYF TGTGCCAGCAGGGGACTAGGCTCGGCCTACGAGCAGTACTTC
TRBJ1-4 TRBD1 - TRBV9 CASSVGTGVNEKLFF TGTGCCAGCAGCGTAGGGACAGGGGTTAATGAAAAACTGTTTTTT
TRBJ2-3 - - TRBV5-5 CASSLDRQYGGQYF TGTGCCAGCAGCTTGGACAGGCAATACGGCGGGCAGTATTTT
TRBJ2-7 - few TRBV19 CASSLAASYEQYF TGTGCCAGTAGTCTCGCAGCCTCCTACGAGCAGTACTTC
TRBJ2-2 TRBD1 - TRBV19 CASSIDRGRTGGAGELFF TGTGCCAGTAGTATAGATCGGGGTCGCACAGGGGGCGCCGGGGAGCTGTTTTTT
TRBJ1-6 - many TRBV3-1 CASSPRQSSPLHF TGTGCCAGCAGCCCGAGACAGTCTTCACCCCTCCACTTT
TRBJ2-1 TRBD1 many TRBV6-1 CASSESWGTGSSNEQFF TGTGCCAGCAGTGAATCCTGGGGGACAGGGTCGAGCAATGAGCAGTTCTTC
TRBJ2-1 - - TRBV3-1 CASSQDLSEKGGNEQFF TGTGCCAGCAGCCAAGATCTGTCAGAAAAAGGGGGCAATGAGCAGTTCTTC
TRBJ2-3 - - TRBV10-3 CAISGERRGSTDTQYF TGTGCCATCAGTGGCGAGCGGAGGGGAAGCACAGATACGCAGTATTTT
TRBJ2-5 - - TRBV11-2 CASSFPRAQETQYF TGTGCCAGCAGCTTCCCCCGGGCCCAAGAGACCCAGTACTTC
TRBJ2-5 TRBD1 - TRBV7-3 CASSLGTGQWETQYF TGTGCCAGCAGCCTTGGGACAGGCCAGTGGGAGACCCAGTACTTC
TRBJ2-1 TRBD2 - TRBV27 CASSLSAGGYNEQFF TGTGCCAGCAGTTTGTCTGCGGGGGGTTACAATGAGCAGTTCTTC
TRBJ1-1 - - TRBV29-1 CSVDLTTKPLNTEAFF TGCAGCGTTGATCTGACCACCAAGCCCTTAAACACTGAAGCTTTCTTT
TRBJ2-2 - - TRBV19 CASDPRTGELFF TGTGCCAGCGACCCTAGGACCGGGGAGCTGTTTTTT
TRBJ2-1 TRBD2 many TRBV11-1 CASSLPVGTSGSNEQFF TGTGCCAGCAGCTTACCCGTCGGGACTAGCGGGAGTAATGAGCAGTTCTTC
TRBJ1-5 TRBD1 - TRBV6-5 CASRLQGASNQPQHF TGTGCCAGCAGATTACAGGGGGCCTCCAATCAGCCCCAGCATTTT
TRBJ1-2 TRBD1 once TRBV6-1 CASTLTGDGYTF TGTGCCAGCACCTTGACAGGGGACGGCTACACCTTC
TRBJ2-5 TRBD1 many TRBV6-2/TRBV6-3 CASSYAPGGTQYF TGTGCCAGCAGTTACGCCCCAGGGGGGACCCAGTACTTC
TRBJ1-6 - - TRBV15 CATSRDNYNSPLHF TGTGCCACCAGCAGGGACAACTATAATTCACCCCTCCACTTT
TRBJ1-2 TRBD1 - TRBV29-1 CSVKTGGGGYTF TGCAGCGTGAAGACAGGGGGCGGTGGCTACACCTTC
TRBJ2-3 - - TRBV11-1 CASSLAGGLTDTQYF TGTGCCAGCAGCTTAGCGGGGGGCCTCACAGATACGCAGTATTTT
TRBJ2-5 - - TRBV7-7 CASSLGLAVKGETQYF TGTGCTAGCAGCTTGGGTTTAGCTGTAAAAGGAGAGACCCAGTACTTC
TRBJ2-6 TRBD2 - TRBV15 CATSRDWGGSGANVLTF TGTGCCACCAGCAGAGATTGGGGGGGCTCTGGGGCCAACGTCCTGACTTTC
TRBJ2-5 TRBD2 - TRBV10-3 CAVIGASGGQETQYF TGTGCCGTCATCGGGGCTAGCGGGGGCCAAGAGACCCAGTACTTC
TRBJ2-3 - many TRBV12-3/TRBV12-4 CASSAQIDTQYF TGTGCCAGCAGTGCCCAGATAGATACGCAGTATTTT
TRBJ2-3 TRBD1 - TRBV25-1 CASSGQGARDTQYF TGTGCCAGCAGTGGACAGGGGGCGAGAGATACGCAGTATTTT
TRBJ1-2 - - TRBV5-1 CASSLKDGYGYTF TGCGCCAGCAGCCTGAAAGACGGCTATGGCTACACCTTC
TRBJ1-6 - once TRBV15 CATSRRPVQAINSPLHF TGTGCCACCAGCAGGAGACCGGTTCAAGCTATAAATTCACCCCTCCACTTT
TRBJ2-7 - many TRBV12-3/TRBV12-4 CASSLGMGNEQYF TGTGCCAGCAGTTTGGGCATGGGGAACGAGCAGTACTTC
TRBJ2-3 TRBD2 many TRBV7-9 CASSLISVRENTDTQYF TGTGCCAGCAGCTTGATCTCAGTGCGGGAGAACACAGATACGCAGTATTTT
TRBJ2-5 - few TRBV20-1 CSARDQYQETQYF TGCAGTGCTAGAGATCAGTACCAAGAGACCCAGTACTTC
TRBJ1-4 - many TRBV19 CASCRGQINEKLFF TGTGCCAGTTGCCGAGGACAGATAAATGAAAAACTGTTTTTT
TRBJ1-5 TRBD1 many TRBV6-1 CASQNQTGIPQHF TGTGCCAGCCAAAACCAGACAGGGATCCCCCAGCATTTT
TRBJ2-7 TRBD1 - TRBV29-1 CSAGTGTYEQYF TGCAGTGCTGGGACAGGGACCTACGAGCAGTACTTC
TRBJ2-3 TRBD2 - TRBV7-2 CARGLAGGGVADTQYF TGTGCCCGCGGCTTAGCTGGCGGGGGGGTGGCAGATACGCAGTATTTT
TRBJ2-7 TRBD2 few TRBV2 CASRLAGDYEQYF TGTGCCAGCAGGCTAGCGGGAGACTACGAGCAGTACTTC
TRBJ1-1 - - TRBV6-5 CASSYSAVIQNTEAFF TGTGCCAGCAGTTACTCAGCGGTCATTCAGAACACTGAAGCTTTCTTT
TRBJ2-2 TRBD2 few TRBV5-4 CASSLVASGDLTGELFF TGTGCCAGCAGCTTGGTAGCTAGCGGGGACCTCACCGGGGAGCTGTTTTTT
TRBJ1-1 TRBD1 - TRBV29-1 CSVGGTGGTEAFF TGCAGCGTAGGTGGGACAGGGGGCACTGAAGCTTTCTTT
TRBJ1-3 - few TRBV4-2 CASSQDGPRSGNTIYF TGTGCCAGCAGCCAAGATGGGCCACGCTCTGGAAACACCATATATTTT
TRBJ2-5 - few TRBV15 CATSSRRGSSETQYF TGTGCCACCAGCTCGCGGAGGGGGTCGTCGGAGACCCAGTACTTC
TRBJ2-7 - - TRBV7-6 CASSLGGPYEQYF TGTGCCAGCAGCCTCGGGGGGCCCTACGAGCAGTACTTC
TRBJ2-3 - few TRBV20-1 CSARKEKDTQYF TGCAGTGCCAGGAAGGAGAAAGATACGCAGTATTTT
TRBJ2-1 - many TRBV24-1 CATSDGGTRGRNEQFF TGTGCCACCAGTGATGGGGGGACAAGGGGCCGCAATGAGCAGTTCTTC
TRBJ1-1 - many TRBV19 CASSMLGQEGTEAFF TGTGCCAGTAGTATGCTGGGTCAGGAGGGTACTGAAGCTTTCTTT
TRBJ1-5 - - TRBV15 CATSRDGPDQPQHF TGTGCCACCAGCAGAGATGGGCCTGATCAGCCCCAGCATTTT
TRBJ1-2 TRBD1 - TRBV7-2 CASSSDRGFLGYTF TGTGCCAGCAGCTCGGACAGGGGATTTCTTGGCTACACCTTC
TRBJ2-3 TRBD2 - TRBV10-1 CASSPSGGAGGTQYF TGCGCCAGCTCCCCAAGCGGGGGGGCCGGTGGTACGCAGTATTTT
TRBJ1-4 - - TRBV7-3 CASSSQVQKLFF TGTGCCAGCAGCAGTCAGGTTCAGAAACTGTTTTTT